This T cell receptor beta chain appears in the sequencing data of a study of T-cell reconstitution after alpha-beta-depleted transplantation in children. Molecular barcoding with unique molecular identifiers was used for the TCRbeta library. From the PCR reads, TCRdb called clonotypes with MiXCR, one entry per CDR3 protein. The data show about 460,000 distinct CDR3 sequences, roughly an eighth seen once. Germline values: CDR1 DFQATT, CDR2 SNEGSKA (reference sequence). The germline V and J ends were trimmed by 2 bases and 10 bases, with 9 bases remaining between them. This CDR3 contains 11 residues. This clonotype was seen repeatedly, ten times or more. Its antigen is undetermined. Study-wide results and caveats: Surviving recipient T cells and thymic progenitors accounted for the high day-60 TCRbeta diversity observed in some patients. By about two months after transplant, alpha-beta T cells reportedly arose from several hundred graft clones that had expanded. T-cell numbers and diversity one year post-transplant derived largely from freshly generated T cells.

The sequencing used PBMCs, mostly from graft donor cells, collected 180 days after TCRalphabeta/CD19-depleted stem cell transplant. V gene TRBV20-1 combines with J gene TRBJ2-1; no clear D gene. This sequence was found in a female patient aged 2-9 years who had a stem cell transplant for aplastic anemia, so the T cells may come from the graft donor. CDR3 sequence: CSARRQWEQFF. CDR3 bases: TGCAGTGCTAGACGTCAGTGGGAGCAGTTCTTC.